A selection of T cell receptor beta chains follows, all from one sample in a study of blood T cell repertoires in COVID-19. TCRdb's copy holds only in-frame clones and misses some; the assay was immunoSEQ multiplex PCR. In the table there are roughly 87,000 clones, around 85% of which are singletons. The specimen sequenced was peripheral blood. The source of these receptors is an elderly woman with COVID-19, enrolled during active disease. The CDR3 runs from the conserved cysteine through the conserved F or W. D genes are given only for firm matches. A row's size may be missing; if present it is once, few, many or a size class.

abundance: .
d_gene: TRBD1
j_gene: TRBJ2-7
v_gene: TRBV12-5
len: 16
CDR3nt: TGTGCTAGTGGTTCACCATCCGGGACAGTATCCTACGAGCAGTACTTC
CDR3aa: CASGSPSGTVSYEQYF

abundance: .
d_gene: TRBD1
j_gene: TRBJ2-5
v_gene: TRBV10-1
len: 15
CDR3nt: TGCGCCAGCAGTGATGCGAGACAGGGGAGGGAGACCCAGTACTTC
CDR3aa: CASSDARQGRETQYF

abundance: .
d_gene: .
j_gene: TRBJ1-4
v_gene: TRBV19
len: 16
CDR3nt: TGTGCCAGTAGGCGGACAGATGCGCTCTCTAATGAAAAACTGTTTTTT
CDR3aa: CASRRTDALSNEKLFF

abundance: few
d_gene: TRBD2
j_gene: TRBJ2-1
v_gene: TRBV5-1
len: 16
CDR3nt: TGCGCCAGCAGCCCACGGACTAGCGGGAACTACAATGAGCAGTTCTTC
CDR3aa: CASSPRTSGNYNEQFF

abundance: once
d_gene: .
j_gene: TRBJ1-2
v_gene: TRBV20-1
len: 18
CDR3nt: TGCAGTGCTAGTCTTCTCCCAGGGGCCAACGTAGCTAACTATGGCTACACCTTC
CDR3aa: CSASLLPGANVANYGYTF

abundance: once
d_gene: .
j_gene: TRBJ2-3
v_gene: TRBV28
len: 13
CDR3nt: TGTGCCAGCAGTGTAGGAGGGACAGATACGCAGTATTTT
CDR3aa: CASSVGGTDTQYF

abundance: few
d_gene: TRBD1
j_gene: TRBJ1-5
v_gene: TRBV7-8
len: 15
CDR3nt: TGTGCCAGCAGCTTAGCTGGAGGGGGCGGTCAGCCCCAGCATTTT
CDR3aa: CASSLAGGGGQPQHF

abundance: .
d_gene: TRBD1
j_gene: TRBJ1-3
v_gene: TRBV7-3
len: 16
CDR3nt: TGTGCCAGCAGCTTAAATCCGAGGGGGCCTGGAAACACCATATATTTT
CDR3aa: CASSLNPRGPGNTIYF

abundance: .
d_gene: TRBD1
j_gene: TRBJ2-3
v_gene: TRBV12-3/TRBV12-4
len: 12
CDR3nt: TGTGCCGCCAGGGGGAGCACAGATACGCAGTATTTT
CDR3aa: CAARGSTDTQYF

abundance: .
d_gene: .
j_gene: TRBJ2-4
v_gene: TRBV7-2
len: 14
CDR3nt: TGTGCCAGCAGCTTTTCAGGGTACAAAAACATTCAGTACTTC
CDR3aa: CASSFSGYKNIQYF

abundance: .
d_gene: .
j_gene: TRBJ1-2
v_gene: TRBV11-2
len: 13
CDR3nt: TGTGCCAGCAGCTTAAGGCGGGTGGGCGGCTACACCTTC
CDR3aa: CASSLRRVGGYTF

abundance: .
d_gene: TRBD2
j_gene: TRBJ2-5
v_gene: TRBV5-1
len: 16
CDR3nt: TGCGCCAGCGACGTAACCGGACTAGCGGGTACCGGGACCCAGTACTTC
CDR3aa: CASDVTGLAGTGTQYF

abundance: .
d_gene: .
j_gene: TRBJ2-1
v_gene: TRBV7-2
len: 16
CDR3nt: TGTGCCAGCAGCTTATGGTCGGGTGGCTCCTACAATGAGCAGTTCTTC
CDR3aa: CASSLWSGGSYNEQFF

abundance: .
d_gene: .
j_gene: TRBJ1-1
v_gene: TRBV10-1
len: 13
CDR3nt: TGCGCCAGCAGTAGACACAGGTACACTGAAGCTTTCTTT
CDR3aa: CASSRHRYTEAFF

abundance: .
d_gene: .
j_gene: TRBJ2-3
v_gene: TRBV2
len: 12
CDR3nt: TGTGCCAGCAGTGGGGGCGTGGATACGCAGTATTTT
CDR3aa: CASSGGVDTQYF

abundance: few
d_gene: TRBD1
j_gene: TRBJ1-6
v_gene: TRBV5-1
len: 15
CDR3nt: TGCGCCAGCAGCCAGGGACAGGGATTTGCGTCACCCCTCCACTTT
CDR3aa: CASSQGQGFASPLHF

abundance: .
d_gene: .
j_gene: TRBJ1-1
v_gene: TRBV18
len: 12
CDR3nt: TGTGCCAGCTCAGACGACCGACTATGGGCTTTCTTT
CDR3aa: CASSDDRLWAFF

abundance: .
d_gene: .
j_gene: TRBJ1-1
v_gene: TRBV2
len: 14
CDR3nt: TGTGCCAGCAGTGATACCAGGGGGAACACTGAAGCTTTCTTT
CDR3aa: CASSDTRGNTEAFF

abundance: .
d_gene: .
j_gene: TRBJ1-5
v_gene: TRBV7-6
len: 17
CDR3nt: TGTGCCAGCAGCTTAGAGTGGAGTAGGGCGGGTGGTCAGCCCCAGCATTTT
CDR3aa: CASSLEWSRAGGQPQHF

abundance: once
d_gene: TRBD2
j_gene: TRBJ2-7
v_gene: TRBV28
len: 12
CDR3nt: TGTGCCAGCAGGACTAGCGCCTACGAGCAGTACTTC
CDR3aa: CASRTSAYEQYF

abundance: .
d_gene: TRBD2
j_gene: TRBJ2-1
v_gene: TRBV19
len: 16
CDR3nt: TGTGCCACCCGAGTTATAGGGACTAGCGGAGTCAATGAGCAGTTCTTC
CDR3aa: CATRVIGTSGVNEQFF

abundance: .
d_gene: .
j_gene: TRBJ2-7
v_gene: TRBV19
len: 15
CDR3nt: TGTGCCAGTAGTCTCAAGGCGGGGATTAACTACGAGCAGTACTTC
CDR3aa: CASSLKAGINYEQYF

abundance: .
d_gene: .
j_gene: TRBJ2-7
v_gene: TRBV9
len: 15
CDR3nt: TGTGCCAGCAGCCCAACGACAGTCAGCTCCTACGAGCAGTACTTC
CDR3aa: CASSPTTVSSYEQYF

abundance: few
d_gene: .
j_gene: TRBJ1-5
v_gene: TRBV18
len: 15
CDR3nt: TGTGCCAGCTCACCAAGGGCAGGGAAAACTCAGCCCCAGCATTTT
CDR3aa: CASSPRAGKTQPQHF

abundance: .
d_gene: .
j_gene: TRBJ2-6
v_gene: TRBV7-3
len: 15
CDR3nt: TGTGCCAGCAGCCGAGGCGGGTCTGGGGCCAACGTCCTGACTTTC
CDR3aa: CASSRGGSGANVLTF

abundance: .
d_gene: TRBD2
j_gene: TRBJ2-5
v_gene: TRBV7-2
len: 14
CDR3nt: TGTGCCAGCAACCAAGGACTAGCGGGGGAGACCCAGTACTTC
CDR3aa: CASNQGLAGETQYF

abundance: once
d_gene: .
j_gene: TRBJ2-2
v_gene: TRBV6-2/TRBV6-3
len: 16
CDR3nt: TGTGCCAGCAGTTACCCTAGAGGGCCCGCCCCCGGGGAGCTGTTTTTT
CDR3aa: CASSYPRGPAPGELFF

abundance: .
d_gene: TRBD2
j_gene: TRBJ2-7
v_gene: TRBV6-6
len: 15
CDR3nt: TGTGCCAGCAGTACCCGGGGGGGTTTGGGCTACGAGCAGTACTTC
CDR3aa: CASSTRGGLGYEQYF

abundance: .
d_gene: TRBD2
j_gene: TRBJ2-5
v_gene: TRBV11-2
len: 17
CDR3nt: TGTGCCAGCAGCCGGGGACTAGCGGGGGGGAGCCAAGAGACCCAGTACTTC
CDR3aa: CASSRGLAGGSQETQYF

abundance: .
d_gene: .
j_gene: TRBJ1-1
v_gene: TRBV10-3
len: 14
CDR3nt: TGTGCCATCTCGGGGTTACGAGGTGGCACTGAAGCTTTCTTT
CDR3aa: CAISGLRGGTEAFF

abundance: .
d_gene: .
j_gene: TRBJ2-7
v_gene: TRBV6-4
len: 14
CDR3nt: TGTGCCAGCAATAGATACAGAATCCCCTACGAGCAGTACTTC
CDR3aa: CASNRYRIPYEQYF

abundance: .
d_gene: .
j_gene: TRBJ1-1
v_gene: TRBV27
len: 13
CDR3nt: TGTGCCAGCAGTTTTTGGGGAGACACTGAAGCTTTCTTT
CDR3aa: CASSFWGDTEAFF

abundance: .
d_gene: .
j_gene: TRBJ1-2
v_gene: TRBV3-1/TRBV3-2
len: 15
CDR3nt: TGTGCCAGCAGCCAAGAGGGGGGGCCTAACTATGGCTACACCTTC
CDR3aa: CASSQEGGPNYGYTF

abundance: once
d_gene: TRBD2
j_gene: TRBJ2-1
v_gene: TRBV9
len: 15
CDR3nt: TGTGCCAGCACACCGGGACTAGCGGGATTAAATGAGCAGTTCTTC
CDR3aa: CASTPGLAGLNEQFF

abundance: .
d_gene: .
j_gene: TRBJ2-2
v_gene: TRBV5-6
len: 14
CDR3nt: TGTGCCAGCAGCCTCGACAGCAGCACCGGGGAGCTGTTTTTT
CDR3aa: CASSLDSSTGELFF

abundance: .
d_gene: TRBD2
j_gene: TRBJ2-5
v_gene: TRBV7-9
len: 14
CDR3nt: TGTGCCAGCAGCTTAGCTCCCGGGGGGGAGACCCAGTACTTC
CDR3aa: CASSLAPGGETQYF

abundance: once
d_gene: TRBD1
j_gene: TRBJ1-6
v_gene: TRBV27
len: 15
CDR3nt: TGTGCCAGCAGTGTCCGGGACAGGGCTAATTCACCCCTCCACTTT
CDR3aa: CASSVRDRANSPLHF

abundance: .
d_gene: .
j_gene: TRBJ2-7
v_gene: TRBV27
len: 15
CDR3nt: TGTGCCAGCAGCGATCCGTGGCGGGGAGTCTACGAGCAGTACTTC
CDR3aa: CASSDPWRGVYEQYF

abundance: .
d_gene: .
j_gene: TRBJ2-2
v_gene: TRBV5-1
len: 14
CDR3nt: TGCGCCAGCAGAGGGGGGGCAGGGACCGGGGAGCTGTTTTTT
CDR3aa: CASRGGAGTGELFF

abundance: .
d_gene: TRBD1
j_gene: TRBJ2-2
v_gene: TRBV19
len: 15
CDR3nt: TGTGCCAGTAGCCACAGGGGGCTCGACACCGGGGAGCTGTTTTTT
CDR3aa: CASSHRGLDTGELFF

abundance: .
d_gene: .
j_gene: TRBJ2-3
v_gene: TRBV18
len: 16
CDR3nt: TGTGCCAGCTCACCACGCAGGGGTGAGGTCACAGATACGCAGTATTTT
CDR3aa: CASSPRRGEVTDTQYF

abundance: once
d_gene: .
j_gene: TRBJ2-1
v_gene: TRBV2
len: 13
CDR3nt: TGTGCCACCTCACTAGGTTTAAGCAATGAGCAGTTCTTC
CDR3aa: CATSLGLSNEQFF

abundance: .
d_gene: .
j_gene: TRBJ1-1
v_gene: TRBV4-1
len: 15
CDR3nt: TGCGCCAGCAGCCATCAAACAGCCACGAACACTGAAGCTTTCTTT
CDR3aa: CASSHQTATNTEAFF

abundance: .
d_gene: TRBD2
j_gene: TRBJ2-3
v_gene: TRBV5-1
len: 17
CDR3nt: TGCGCCAGCAGCAAACTACTAGCGGGAGGCCGGGAAGATACGCAGTATTTT
CDR3aa: CASSKLLAGGREDTQYF

abundance: .
d_gene: TRBD1
j_gene: TRBJ2-5
v_gene: TRBV11-1
len: 16
CDR3nt: TGTGCCAGCAGCAAAGGACAGGGGCCTCCTCGGGAGACCCAGTACTTC
CDR3aa: CASSKGQGPPRETQYF

abundance: .
d_gene: TRBD2
j_gene: TRBJ2-7
v_gene: TRBV2
len: 16
CDR3nt: TGTGCCAGCGGCCGGACTAGCGGGGCCAGCTCCTACGAGCAGTACTTC
CDR3aa: CASGRTSGASSYEQYF

abundance: .
d_gene: TRBD1
j_gene: TRBJ2-2
v_gene: TRBV5-3
len: 15
CDR3nt: TGTGCCAGAAGCTTGGCAGGGGGCTGCACCGGGGAGCTGTTTTTT
CDR3aa: CARSLAGGCTGELFF

abundance: .
d_gene: .
j_gene: TRBJ1-1
v_gene: TRBV7-9
len: 14
CDR3nt: TGTGCCAGCAGCAAACAGGGTTCCGACACTGAAGCTTTCTTT
CDR3aa: CASSKQGSDTEAFF

abundance: .
d_gene: TRBD2
j_gene: TRBJ2-3
v_gene: TRBV10-3
len: 14
CDR3nt: TGTGCCACATTTAGCGGGAGTCGAACAGATACGCAGTATTTT
CDR3aa: CATFSGSRTDTQYF